A selection of T cell receptor beta chains follows, all from one sample in a study of blood T cell repertoires in COVID-19. Measured with immunoSEQ multiplex PCR; TCRdb has only the in-frame clones, and not every one. The sample consists of approximately 230,000 clones, around four fifths of them appearing once. Input material: peripheral blood. These receptors were taken from a man in his thirties or forties with active or convalescent COVID-19. Both conserved end residues are part of each CDR3. D genes are given only for firm matches. Size values are once, few and many counts, or a class for expanded clones, and some rows have none.

abundance | j_gene | v_gene | d_gene | CDR3nt | CDR3aa
many | TRBJ2-1 | TRBV5-8 | TRBD1 | TGTGCCAGCAGGGACCCCCGGACAGGGCTAAAGGAGCAGTTCTTC | CASRDPRTGLKEQFF
. | TRBJ2-1 | TRBV6-4 | TRBD2 | TGTGCCAGCAGTGACCCTGGGACTAGCGGGAGGTTCTACAATGAGCAGTTCTTC | CASSDPGTSGRFYNEQFF
. | TRBJ1-5 | TRBV5-1 | . | TGCGCCAGCAGCCTAAGAGGGGGGGATCAGCCCCAGCATTTT | CASSLRGGDQPQHF
once | TRBJ1-2 | TRBV13 | . | TGTGCCAGCAGCTTATCATCAGGGGCCTGGCGGGGCTACACCTTC | CASSLSSGAWRGYTF
. | TRBJ2-7 | TRBV28 | . | TGTGCCAGCACCGCGCGAGCGGGCCTGGAGCAGTACTTC | CASTARAGLEQYF
. | TRBJ2-7 | TRBV28 | . | TGTGCCAGCAGTTTAACCGGGATCCACGAGCAGTACTTC | CASSLTGIHEQYF
. | TRBJ2-7 | TRBV3-1/TRBV3-2 | . | TGTGCCAGCAGCCGAGAAATATCCCACGAGCAGTACTTC | CASSREISHEQYF
. | TRBJ2-7 | TRBV11-2 | . | TGTGCCAGCAGTCCGCCCAGGGGTTACAGGGTCCACGAGCAGTACTTC | CASSPPRGYRVHEQYF
. | TRBJ1-2 | TRBV11-2 | . | TGTGCCAGCAGCCAGGGAGGGGGGAGCTATGGCTACACCTTC | CASSQGGGSYGYTF
. | TRBJ1-2 | TRBV5-5 | TRBD1 | TGTGCCAGCAGCTTGGCCGGCTCAATAGGGACAGATAACTATGGCTACACCTTC | CASSLAGSIGTDNYGYTF
. | TRBJ2-7 | TRBV27 | . | TGTGCCAGCAGTTTAGGGGACTCCCGCTACGAGCAGTACTTC | CASSLGDSRYEQYF
. | TRBJ1-2 | TRBV23-1 | . | TGCGCCAGCGAGTACAGGGCGGGCTATGGCTACACCTTC | CASEYRAGYGYTF
. | TRBJ2-7 | TRBV6-4 | . | TGTGCCAGCAGCTGCCCGGGACTCCTTTCCTACGAGCAGTACTTC | CASSCPGLLSYEQYF
. | TRBJ1-2 | TRBV6-4 | . | TGTGCCAGCAGTGACTCCCGAGGCAGTCCCGTCTTC | CASSDSRGSPVF
. | TRBJ2-1 | TRBV6-5 | . | TGTGCCAGCAGTTTTGATTCTAGGTCCTACAATGAGCAGTTCTTC | CASSFDSRSYNEQFF
. | TRBJ2-5 | TRBV7-7 | . | TGTGCTAGCAGCTTAGGGCTAGCTCTTCAAGAGACCCAGTACTTC | CASSLGLALQETQYF
. | TRBJ1-4 | TRBV4-2 | . | TGTGCCAGCAGCCAAGATCTCCTGGTGCGGGCAACTAATGAAAAACTGTTTTTT | CASSQDLLVRATNEKLFF
. | TRBJ2-4 | TRBV21-1 | . | TGTGCCGAGGGAGCCAAAAACATTCAGTACTTC | CAEGAKNIQYF
. | TRBJ2-3 | TRBV7-2 | . | TGTGCCAGCAGCTTACAGGGCGCTTTCGTCACAGATACGCAGTATTTT | CASSLQGAFVTDTQYF
. | TRBJ2-1 | TRBV5-1 | . | TGCGCCAGCAGCTTGGAGGGGAACAGGGAGCAGTTCTTC | CASSLEGNREQFF
. | TRBJ2-2 | TRBV27 | . | TGTGCCAGCAGTTCCATCCCGAACACCGGGGAGCTGTTTTTT | CASSSIPNTGELFF
. | TRBJ2-3 | TRBV5-1 | . | TGCGCCAGCAGCTTGGGGGGGCTAGCGGCCACAGATACGCAGTATTTT | CASSLGGLAATDTQYF
once | TRBJ2-3 | TRBV4-1 | . | TGCGCCAGCAGCTCGGACAGTGGAGATACGCAGTATTTT | CASSSDSGDTQYF